These T cell receptor beta chains were read from a single sample in a study of blood T cell repertoires in COVID-19. TCRdb's table, derived via immunoSEQ multiplex PCR, lists solely in-frame clones and lacks some. The sample has fewer than 500,000 clones, 70% to 90% seen once; the top ten hold roughly 1.4%. The source material was PBMCs or T cells enriched from blood (not recorded which). Every receptor here comes from a young man who had recovered from COVID-19. The CDR3 runs from the conserved cysteine through the conserved F or W. D genes are given only for firm matches. Clone size is stated in some rows and not others, as once, few, many or a class when expanded.

size	D	V	J	DNA	CDR3
NA	NA	TRBV5-1	TRBJ1-1	TGCGCCAGCAGCTTGCGCCCTAAGGACAGATCGAACACTGAAGCTTTCTTT	CASSLRPKDRSNTEAFF
NA	NA	TRBV7-2	TRBJ2-7	TGTGCCAGCAGCTTCGGGGGGCGCTACGAGCAGTACTTC	CASSFGGRYEQYF
once	TRBD1	TRBV6-5	TRBJ1-1	TGTGCCAGCAGTAAAATGGACAGGGGGCGAGCTTTCTTT	CASSKMDRGRAFF
NA	TRBD2	TRBV6-5	TRBJ2-7	TGTGCCAGCAACGGACTAGCGGGGGAGCAGTACTTC	CASNGLAGEQYF
NA	NA	TRBV6-5	TRBJ1-5	TGTGCCACCAAAAGCAATCAGCCCCAGCATTTT	CATKSNQPQHF
NA	NA	TRBV5-1	TRBJ2-1	TGCGCCAGCAGCTTGGTAGGCGGAGGATACAATGAGCAGTTCTTC	CASSLVGGGYNEQFF
NA	TRBD1	TRBV18	TRBJ2-7	TGTGCCAGCTCACCACCGAGCGGACAGGGCATAGCCTACGAGCAGTACTTC	CASSPPSGQGIAYEQYF
NA	NA	TRBV3-1/TRBV3-2	TRBJ1-6	TGTGCCAGCAGCCAACAGGGGTACAATTCACCCCTCCACTTT	CASSQQGYNSPLHF
NA	NA	TRBV6-5	TRBJ1-2	TGTGCCAGCAGCCAGACGGGGAACTATGGCTACACCTTC	CASSQTGNYGYTF
NA	NA	TRBV5-4	TRBJ1-4	TGTGCCAGCAGCTTGCGGGGGTCCGATGAAAAACTGTTTTTT	CASSLRGSDEKLFF
NA	NA	TRBV19	TRBJ1-5	TGTGCCAGTAGTACGACAGGTACCGGGTTGCCCCAGCATTTT	CASSTTGTGLPQHF
NA	NA	TRBV6-1	TRBJ1-2	TGTGCCAGCAGTGACCCCCTGGGCAGTTCGGGAAACTATGGCTACACCTTC	CASSDPLGSSGNYGYTF
NA	NA	TRBV5-4	TRBJ1-6	TGTGCCAGCAGCTTGGTCGCGGGGGGGCTTTGGAATTCACCCCTCCACTTT	CASSLVAGGLWNSPLHF
NA	TRBD1	TRBV5-4	TRBJ1-2	TGTGCCAGCAGCCCGACAGGGAACTATGGCTACACCTTC	CASSPTGNYGYTF
NA	NA	TRBV20-1	TRBJ1-2	TGCAGTGCTAGTATCCGGGGGGACTATGGCTACACCTTC	CSASIRGDYGYTF
NA	NA	TRBV20-1	TRBJ1-1	TGCGCCCCAAGGAGTAGCACTGAAGCTTTCTTT	CAPRSSTEAFF
NA	NA	TRBV27	TRBJ2-7	TGTGCCAGCAGCCAGGGCCTAACTTACGAGCAGTACTTC	CASSQGLTYEQYF
NA	TRBD2	TRBV29-1	TRBJ2-1	TGCAGCGTTCTAGCGGGGGGTTCCTACAATGAGCAGTTCTTC	CSVLAGGSYNEQFF
NA	NA	TRBV7-2	TRBJ2-1	TGTGCCAGCAGCTATTCATCCGAGCCTCACAGCTGGTTCTTC	CASSYSSEPHSWFF
NA	TRBD2	TRBV7-2	TRBJ2-5	TGTGCCAGCAGCTTACGGGCGGGGGGTTCACAAGAGACCCAGTACTTC	CASSLRAGGSQETQYF
NA	NA	TRBV5-1	TRBJ2-1	TGCGCCAGCAGCCCAGACTACAATGAGCAGTTCTTC	CASSPDYNEQFF
NA	NA	TRBV14	TRBJ2-7	TGTGCCAGCAGTCAAGACAGTTACGAGCAGTACTTC	CASSQDSYEQYF
NA	NA	TRBV28	TRBJ1-5	TGTGCCAGCAGTCCCGGGGGGGAGGGACAGCCCCAGCATTTT	CASSPGGEGQPQHF
NA	TRBD1	TRBV10-3	TRBJ1-5	TGTGCCATCAGCCCGGGACAGGAGACCAATCAGCCCCAGCATTTT	CAISPGQETNQPQHF
NA	TRBD1	TRBV6-5	TRBJ2-1	TGTGCCACACGCTCGTGGCAGGGGGTATACAATGAGCAGTTCTTC	CATRSWQGVYNEQFF
NA	NA	TRBV3-1/TRBV3-2	TRBJ1-4	TGTGCCAGCAGCCAAAGAATTCGGACTAATGAAAAACTGTTTTTT	CASSQRIRTNEKLFF
NA	TRBD2	TRBV3-1/TRBV3-2	TRBJ2-5	TGTGCCAGCAGCCGGCGGGGACTAGCTGAAGAGACCCAGTACTTC	CASSRRGLAEETQYF
NA	NA	TRBV18	TRBJ2-2	TGTGCCAGCCGCAGGGCCACCGGGGAGCTGTTTTTT	CASRRATGELFF
NA	NA	TRBV30	TRBJ2-5	TGTGCCTGGAGCAAGGCGGGAAGTGGGACCCAGTACTTC	CAWSKAGSGTQYF
NA	NA	TRBV5-5	TRBJ1-1	TGTGCCAGCAGCTTGGACTGGAGCACTGAAGCTTTCTTT	CASSLDWSTEAFF
NA	NA	TRBV4-1	TRBJ1-1	TGCGCCAGCAGCCAAGTGGGGGGGAACACTGAAGCTTTCTTT	CASSQVGGNTEAFF
NA	TRBD1	TRBV29-1	TRBJ1-2	TGCAGCGTTGAAGAGCAGGGGGCGAGGGGCTACACCTTC	CSVEEQGARGYTF
NA	TRBD1	TRBV6-5	TRBJ1-2	TGTGCCAGCAGTTTGGGACAGGGCTTCATGGGCTACACCTTC	CASSLGQGFMGYTF
NA	TRBD1	TRBV15	TRBJ1-2	TGTGCCACCAGCAGAGGGAACAGGGGACTCGCGGGATATGGCTACACCTTC	CATSRGNRGLAGYGYTF
NA	TRBD1	TRBV18	TRBJ1-1	TGTGCCAGCTCACCACTCACAGGGGAGAACACTGAAGCTTTCTTT	CASSPLTGENTEAFF
NA	NA	TRBV5-5	TRBJ2-6	TGTGCCAGCAGCTTGGGTGGGGAGTACTCTGGGGCCAACGTCCTGACTTTC	CASSLGGEYSGANVLTF
NA	NA	TRBV4-1	TRBJ1-1	TGCGCCAGCAGCCAAGGTGAGGGGAGGACTGAAGCTTTCTTT	CASSQGEGRTEAFF
NA	TRBD1	TRBV6-1	TRBJ1-6	TGTGCCAGCAGTGAGTCGGACAGGGTGGGATCACCCCTCCACTTT	CASSESDRVGSPLHF
NA	NA	TRBV21-1	TRBJ1-1	TGTGCCAGCAGCAAAGGGCAGATGAACACTGAAGCTTTCTTT	CASSKGQMNTEAFF
NA	TRBD2	TRBV24-1	TRBJ2-3	TGTGCCACCAGTGCCTTGACTAGCGGGGGGGAGGATACGCAGTATTTT	CATSALTSGGEDTQYF
few	TRBD1	TRBV6-5	TRBJ1-5	TGTGCCAGCAGCTGGGGACAGGGGGCCCAGCCCCAGCATTTT	CASSWGQGAQPQHF
NA	NA	TRBV21-1	TRBJ1-3	TGTGCCAGCAGCGCCACCCCGACAGTCTCTGGAAACACCATATATTTT	CASSATPTVSGNTIYF
NA	NA	TRBV30	TRBJ2-3	TGTGCCTGGTGGAAGGGGGACACAGATACGCAGTATTTT	CAWWKGDTDTQYF
once	NA	TRBV5-1	TRBJ1-6	TGCGCCAGCAGCTTGGCCCCCTCCGACAGGAGCTCCTATAATTCACCCCTCCACTTT	CASSLAPSDRSSYNSPLHF
NA	TRBD1	TRBV5-1	TRBJ1-1	TGCGCCAGCAGCCTTGTCGGGACAGCCTCTGAAGCTTTCTTT	CASSLVGTASEAFF
NA	TRBD1	TRBV7-9	TRBJ1-1	TGTGCCAGCGCGCCCGGACAGGGGAACACTGAAGCTTTCTTT	CASAPGQGNTEAFF
NA	NA	TRBV12-2	TRBJ1-5	TGTGCAAGTCGCCCCGGAGGAGCTAGTTATAGCAATCAGCCCCAGCATTTT	CASRPGGASYSNQPQHF
once	NA	TRBV19	TRBJ1-1	TGTGCCAGTAGACAGGGTGAGTTTGGCACTGAAGCTTTCTTT	CASRQGEFGTEAFF
NA	TRBD1	TRBV11-2	TRBJ1-1	TGTGCCAGTTCCCAGGGGGCAAGGACTGAAGCTTTCTTT	CASSQGARTEAFF
NA	TRBD1	TRBV11-2	TRBJ1-2	TGTGCCAGCAGCTCGCATCCCGGGACAGGATTACATGGCTACACCTTC	CASSSHPGTGLHGYTF
NA	NA	TRBV19	TRBJ2-7	TGTGCCAGTAGTAGGGGTCAGGGTGGGTACGAGCAGTACTTC	CASSRGQGGYEQYF
few	TRBD1	TRBV15	TRBJ1-5	TGTGCCACCAGCAGCTGGACAGGGGGATCTCAGCCCCAGCATTTT	CATSSWTGGSQPQHF
NA	TRBD1	TRBV6-6	TRBJ1-4	TGTGCCAGCAGTTTCGGACAGGGCGCGAATGAAAAACTGTTTTTT	CASSFGQGANEKLFF
NA	TRBD1	TRBV7-9	TRBJ1-5	TGTGCCAGCAGCCGGGGGACAGTTAACGCGGGTCAGCCCCAGCATTTT	CASSRGTVNAGQPQHF
once	NA	TRBV27	TRBJ2-2	TGTGCCAGCAGTTCAGGCTCCGGGGAGCTGTTTTTT	CASSSGSGELFF
NA	TRBD1	TRBV4-2	TRBJ2-7	TGTGCCAGCAGCCAAGAATCCTGGGCAGGGGGCTACGAGCAGTACTTC	CASSQESWAGGYEQYF
NA	NA	TRBV30	TRBJ1-1	TGTGCCGGAGGGGCGGGAGGTGAAGCTTTCTTT	CAGGAGGEAFF
once	NA	TRBV18	TRBJ2-7	TGTGCCAGCTCGGGCCAAGCTCGCTCCTACGAGCAGTACTTC	CASSGQARSYEQYF
NA	NA	TRBV6-5	TRBJ2-1	TGTGCCAGCAGTTACTCCATTGGGAGAGAGCAGTTCTTC	CASSYSIGREQFF